The 30 T cell receptor beta chains reported below all come from one sample, sequenced in a study of blood T cells in healthy people across ages. Combining a sample-barcoded 5' primer with a J-beta primer mix, a second PCR ran for roughly 7 to 12 cycles. TCRdb independently ran MiXCR on the 5' RACE reads; one entry per CDR3 protein. This repertoire shows just under 550,000 distinct CDR3 sequences, approximately 25% found once; its top ten account for approximately 8.7%. This sample also belongs to another study, concerning T cells of mothers and their children.

Sequencing was carried out using blood. The receptors derive from a boy between 10 and 17 years old in good health.

The chain uses TRBV27 and TRBJ1-1; tentative D call: TRBD1 (6 bases). This CDR3 spans 11 amino acids. Germline V gene lookup returns CDR1 MNHEY and CDR2 SMNVEV (reference sequence). V lost 9 bases to trimming and J lost 5 bases, with 10 bases between them. The CDR3 reads CASKQGTEAFF. The CDR3 DNA sequence: TGTGCCAGTAAACAGGGAACTGAAGCTTTCTTT.

This clonotype occurred a few times. This chain joins TRBV12-3 or TRBV12-4 and TRBJ1-2, with D perhaps matching TRBD1 (5 bases). V gave up 0 bases and J gave up 7 bases, with 18 bases separating them. CDR3 length equals 16 residues. The chain's CDR3 is CASSLAGGKGLSGYTF. Here the CDR3 DNA reads TGTGCCAGCAGTTTAGCGGGGGGAAAGGGTTTAAGTGGCTACACCTTC.

Only a few counts were recorded for this clonotype. The chain employs TRBV7-9 and TRBJ1-6, with D uncertain. Germline CDR1 is SEHNR and CDR2 is FQNEAQ (reference sequence). This CDR3 has 12 amino acids. V lost 11 bases to trimming and J lost 6 bases, with 11 bases between them. The CDR3 spells CAWQAPNSPLHF. In nucleotides, the CDR3 is TGTGCCTGGCAGGCGCCTAATTCACCCCTCCACTTT. Combining the CDR3 with reference TRBV7-9 and TRBJ1-6 gives the whole variable domain DTGVSQNPRHKITKRGQNVTFRCDPISEHNRLYWYRQTLGQGPEFLTYFQNEAQLEKSRLLSDRFSAERPKGSFSTLEIQRTEQGDSAMYLCAWQAPNSPLHFGNGTRLTVT.

CDR3 nucleotides: TGTGCCTGGAGGCAGGGGACGGGCTACAATGAGCAGTTCTTC. Residues: CAWRQGTGYNEQFF. The gene calls are TRBV30 and TRBJ2-1; possible D gene TRBD1, 6 bases. This CDR3 has 14 residues. The V gene's germline CDR1 is GTSNPN and CDR2 SVGIG (reference sequence). Trimming removed 3 bases from V and 3 bases from J, with 12 bases in between. Full variable domain (rest looked up from reference TRBV30 and TRBJ2-1): SQTIHQWPATLVQPVGSPLSLECTVEGTSNPNLYWYRQAAGRGLQLLFYSVGIGQISSEVPQNLSASRPQDRQFILSSKKLLLSDSGFYLCAWRQGTGYNEQFFGPGTRLTVL.

This sequence joins TRBV9 and TRBJ1-4; weak D call: TRBD1 (6 bases). The CDR3 has 13 residues. Germline assignment: CDR1 SGDLS and CDR2 YYNGEE. Trimming removed 3 bases from V and 8 bases from J, with 11 bases in between. The CDR3 region is CASSAGTSEKLFF. The CDR3 DNA sequence: TGTGCCAGCAGCGCCGGGACATCAGAAAAACTGTTTTTT.

V usage is TRBV7-2 and J usage is TRBJ2-7, with 9 positions matching TRBD2. The CDR3 loop spans 14 amino acids. V trimming: 1 base; J trimming: 6 bases; junction bases outside the gene matches: 4. CDR1 is SGHTA, CDR2 FQGNSA, per germline. CDR3 nucleotides: TGTGCCAGCAGCTTAGGGCGGGAGGGCCCCGAGCAGTACTTC. Amino acids: CASSLGREGPEQYF.

This clonotype was seen only a few times. At one end, the junction sequence differs from germline, possibly due to a read error. The rearrangement links TRBV7-3 to TRBJ2-1, with 7 bases aligning to TRBD2. Germline CDR1 SGHTA, CDR2 FQGTGA. CDR3 length: 14 residues. The CDR3 sequence: CANSSGLGNNEQFF. The CDR3 DNA is TGTGCCAACAGCTCTGGACTAGGCAACAATGAGCAGTTCTTC.

The table lists this clonotype with many counts. The genes are TRBV3-1 and TRBJ2-1, with D unclear. CDR1 and CDR2 from the germline V gene are LGHDT and YNNKEL (reference sequence). The CDR3 runs 16 residues. Between the trimmed V and J ends, which lost 0 bases and 8 bases, there was a span of 17 bases. This CDR3 is CASSQDYPIGFDEQFF. The CDR3 nucleotides are TGTGCCAGCAGCCAAGATTACCCCATAGGGTTCGATGAGCAGTTCTTC.

The chain uses TRBV21-1 and TRBJ2-7; the D segment call TRBD1 is taken from the table without a DNA check. TRBV21-1 is deemed a pseudogene. The CDR3 loop spans 16 amino acids. This CDR3 reads CASSKVPLDREDEQYF. As DNA, the CDR3 is TGTGCCAGCAGCAAAGTTCCCCTAGACAGGGAGGACGAGCAGTACTTC.

This clonotype occurred a few times. The chain couples TRBV12-3 or TRBV12-4 to TRBJ2-7, with D hard to call. V was cut by 7 bases and J by 4 bases, with 17 bases left in between. This CDR3 contains 14 residues. The CDR3 here is CASTSPGRIYEQYF. The CDR3 bases are TGTGCCAGCACCAGCCCTGGCAGGATATACGAGCAGTACTTC.

This clonotype is a singleton in its sample. This chain joins TRBV28 and TRBJ2-5; 7 nucleotides agree with TRBD1. Germline loops: CDR1 MDHEN, CDR2 SYDVKM. Trimming cost V 5 bases and J 3 bases; bases outside gene matches: 9. The CDR3 loop spans 15 amino acids. The CDR3 loop reads CASSRYGTGEETQYF. The CDR3 nucleotides are TGTGCCAGCAGTCGCTACGGCACAGGGGAAGAGACCCAGTACTTC.

This clonotype has just a few counts. The chain combines TRBV4-3 with TRBJ2-5; 12 nucleotides agree with TRBD2. Near its end, the DNA agrees better with TRBJ2-1, so the J call may be wrong. Per germline, CDR1 LGHNA and CDR2 YSLEER. The CDR3 totals 16 residues. The CDR3 DNA follows: TGCGCCAGCAGCCAAGATAGGGCTAGCGGGGGGGCGTGGCAGTTCTTC. The encoded protein is CASSQDRASGGAWQFF.

The CDR3 region is CSANDRWSGNTIYF. In DNA, the CDR3 is TGCAGTGCTAACGACAGGTGGTCTGGAAACACCATATATTTT. The chain is built from TRBV20-1 and TRBJ1-3; the D gene is possibly TRBD1 (6 bases). The ends were cut back, 4 bases at V and 1 base at J, with 11 bases in the middle. Germline-derived CDR1 and CDR2 are DFQATT and SNEGSKA (reference sequence). The CDR3 is made up of 14 amino acids.

The chain recombines TRBV7-9 with TRBJ2-3; 7 bases fit TRBD2. The germline CDR1 and CDR2 sequences are SEHNR and FQNEAQ (reference sequence). V lost 5 bases to trimming and J lost 5 bases; unmatched junction nucleotides: 16. CDR3 length equals 17 residues. CDR3 region: CASSPRRAGRREDTQYF. CDR3 bases: TGTGCCAGCAGCCCGCGGCGAGCGGGACGGCGGGAAGATACGCAGTATTTT.

The CDR3 DNA is TGTGCCAGCAGTGGACGAGAGGGACTAGCGGGAGTTAATTACAATGAGCAGTTCTTC. This translates into CASSGREGLAGVNYNEQFF. This chain links TRBV27 with TRBJ2-1; 14 bases agree with TRBD2. The V gene's germline CDR1 is MNHEY and CDR2 SMNVEV (reference sequence). The V and J ends lost 5 bases and 4 bases, in that order; junction bases with no gene match: 13. The CDR3 runs 19 residues.

The J gene is TRBJ2-7, the V gene TRBV20-1, with TRBD2 identical over 9 bases. V was pared by 3 bases and J by 0 bases, with 3 bases of the junction left unmatched. This CDR3 contains 14 residues. Germline CDR1 is DFQATT and CDR2 is SNEGSKA (reference sequence). DNA for the CDR3: TGCAGTGCTAGGGCTAGCGGGACCTCCTACGAGCAGTACTTC. Protein product: CSARASGTSYEQYF.

Worth noting for this clonotype: At one end, the junction sequence differs from germline, possibly due to a read error. This chain uses TRBV6-5 with TRBJ2-3; tentatively, D is TRBD2 (6 bases). The V gene's germline CDR1 is MNHEY and CDR2 SVGAGI. The CDR3 is made up of 13 amino acids. Here the CDR3 DNA reads TGCGCCAGCAGTTACGGGGGTGAGAATACGCAGTATTTT. Translating it yields CASSYGGENTQYF.

This clonotype was observed a handful of times. The chain carries TRBV5-1 and TRBJ2-2; D is ambiguous. CDR1 is SGHRS, CDR2 YFSETQ, per germline. The length of the CDR3 is 15 residues. Deletions cut 3 bases from V and 3 bases from J, with 12 bases between. The CDR3 is CASSWYTTDTGELFF. In DNA form, the CDR3 reads TGCGCCAGCAGCTGGTACACTACCGACACCGGGGAGCTGTTTTTT.

This clonotype was observed at least ten times. The rearrangement joins TRBV4-2 to TRBJ2-7; 10 bases agree with TRBD2. Germline V CDR1 and CDR2: LGHNA, YNFKEQ. Trimming cost V 0 bases and J 6 bases; bases outside gene matches: 8. This CDR3 is built from 16 residues. The CDR3 DNA reads TGTGCCAGCAGCCAAGAAGGAGCGGGAGGGGTAAGCGAGCAGTACTTC. Translated, it gives CASSQEGAGGVSEQYF.

This clonotype was observed a single time. This chain links TRBV29-1 with TRBJ2-3; 10 positions match TRBD2. The CDR3 has 18 residues. CDR1 is SQVTM, CDR2 ANQGSEA, per germline. V lost 1 base to trimming and J lost 0 bases; unmatched junction nucleotides: 10. CDR3 sequence reads: CSVEGSLAGVYSTDTQYF. In nucleotides, the CDR3 is TGCAGCGTTGAAGGGAGTCTAGCGGGGGTCTATAGCACAGATACGCAGTATTTT.

The chain recombines TRBV3-1 with TRBJ2-1; D gene unclear. CDR1 is LGHDT and CDR2 is YNNKEL in the germline V gene (reference sequence). V was trimmed by 3 bases and J by 3 bases, leaving 9 bases between them. The CDR3 is made up of 14 amino acids. CDR3 in DNA: TGTGCCAGCAGCCAGGGAAACTACTACAATGAGCAGTTCTTC. The encoded protein is CASSQGNYYNEQFF.

The chain couples TRBV5-1 to TRBJ1-4; TRBD1 might be the D (5 bases). The V end lost 3 bases, the J end lost 3 bases, and 9 bases lay between the germline ends. CDR1 and CDR2 (germline): SGHRS, YFSETQ. This CDR3 contains 14 residues. CDR3 loop: CASSSKGPNEKLFF. For the CDR3, the DNA is TGCGCCAGCAGCTCCAAGGGGCCTAATGAAAAACTGTTTTTT. Full variable domain (missing parts from reference TRBV5-1 and TRBJ1-4): KAGVTQTPRYLIKTRGQQVTLSCSPISGHRSVSWYQQTPGQGLQFLFEYFSETQRNKGNFPGRFSGRQFSNSRSEMNVSTLELGDSALYLCASSSKGPNEKLFFGSGTQLSVL.

This clonotype appeared a few times. The gene calls are TRBV11-3 and TRBJ2-5; D uncertain. The CDR3 covers 13 residues. Per germline, CDR1 SGHNT and CDR2 YENEEA. Deletions cut 2 bases from V and 5 bases from J, with 9 bases between. The CDR3 sequence is CASSLNVGETQYF. CDR3 in DNA: TGTGCCAGCAGCTTAAATGTTGGCGAGACCCAGTACTTC.

This clonotype has a count of ten or more. The rearrangement links TRBV9 to TRBJ2-5; D gene ambiguous. Trimming stripped 3 bases from V and 1 base from J, with 13 bases between. The CDR3 length is 15 residues. CDR1 SGDLS and CDR2 YYNGEE come from the germline V gene. The CDR3: CASSAPTTLQETQYF. In nucleotides, the CDR3 is TGTGCCAGCAGCGCCCCGACAACTCTCCAAGAGACCCAGTACTTC.

This clonotype was seen a handful of times. V usage is TRBV28 and J usage is TRBJ1-1; 8 bases are shared with TRBD1. Germline CDR1 and CDR2: MDHEN and SYDVKM. V lost 6 bases to trimming and J lost 1 base; unmatched junction nucleotides: 10. This CDR3 spans 16 amino acids. The CDR3, as DNA: TGTGCCAGCAGCCCCGGGACAGGTAATTCGAACACTGAAGCTTTCTTT. Translation: CASSPGTGNSNTEAFF.

This clonotype was seen a handful of times. V is TRBV29-1 and J is TRBJ2-7; D tentatively reads TRBD1 or TRBD2 (6 bases each). Germline CDR1 is SQVTM and CDR2 is ANQGSEA. Deletions cut 5 bases from V and 6 bases from J, with 17 bases between. There are 13 residues in the CDR3. CDR3 amino acids: CSVLGWGASEQYF. The CDR3 DNA is TGCAGCGTTTTGGGGTGGGGGGCGAGCGAGCAGTACTTC.

V gene TRBV29-1 combines with J gene TRBJ1-2; D uncertain. The CDR3 sequence is 13 residues long. Germline-derived CDR1 and CDR2 are SQVTM and ANQGSEA. V was cut by 4 bases and J by 0 bases, with 9 bases left in between. CDR3 protein: CSVAPGTNYGYTF. The DNA of the CDR3 is TGCAGCGTTGCCCCAGGAACTAACTATGGCTACACCTTC.

This chain connects TRBV27 to TRBJ2-5; TRBD1 matches 8 bases. The end of the DNA is better explained by TRBJ2-7, so the J call may be wrong. This CDR3 has 15 residues. Germline-derived CDR1 and CDR2 are MNHEY and SMNVEV (reference sequence). CDR3 in DNA: TGTGCCAGCAGTTTACTCCGGGACAGGTCCTACGAGCAGTACTTC. It codes for CASSLLRDRSYEQYF.

This sequence joins TRBV7-9 and TRBJ1-4, with D possibly TRBD1 on 5 matching bases. CDR1 and CDR2 (germline): SEHNR, FQNEAQ (reference sequence). Trimming took 5 bases from V and 8 from J, leaving 21 bases between them. The CDR3 is made up of 16 amino acids. The CDR3 nucleotides are TGTGCCAGCAGCCCCCCTTTAAGGGGACTTCGGGAAAAACTGTTTTTT. Its translation: CASSPPLRGLREKLFF.

This clonotype turned up a few times. The rearrangement links TRBV11-2 to TRBJ1-2; TRBD1 aligns across 9 bases. V gave up 5 bases and J gave up 12 bases; unmatched junction bases: 7. The CDR3 has 12 amino acids. The germline CDR1 and CDR2 sequences are SGHAT and FQNNGV. CDR3 DNA sequence: TGTGCCAGCAGCGCCCGACAGGGGGTAAACACCTTC. Residues: CASSARQGVNTF.